The 25 T cell receptor beta chains below all came from one sample that was sequenced in a study of identical twins. Each CDR3 protein is one row after TCRdb ran MiXCR on the 5' RACE reads. The table has 700,000 or so distinct CDR3 sequences, 8.5% to 9% seen once. The same data also contributed to another study, on yellow fever vaccine responses in identical twins.

The sequencing sample was made of PBMCs. All receptors come from a woman aged 18-29 years in good health.

This clonotype was counted only a few times. This sequence joins TRBV25-1 and TRBJ2-7, with 10 bases lining up with TRBD1. Losses at the gene ends were 1 base for V and 9 bases for J; bases not matched to a gene: 3. Per the germline V gene, CDR1 is MGHDK and CDR2 is SYGVNS. The CDR3 runs 13 residues. The CDR3 sequence: CASSESGTGVQYF. CDR3 in DNA: TGTGCCAGCAGTGAATCCGGGACAGGGGTGCAGTACTTC.

This clonotype has ten or more counts. The chain is built from TRBV20-1 and TRBJ2-2, with 8 bases identical to TRBD1. This CDR3 is 14 amino acids long. Germline V gives CDR1 DFQATT, CDR2 SNEGSKA (reference sequence). V shed 5 bases, J shed 3 bases, and the junction held 5 bases outside the gene matches. This CDR3 reads CSASPDRDTGELFF. CDR3 sequence (DNA): TGCAGTGCTTCCCCGGACAGGGACACCGGGGAGCTGTTTTTT.

This clonotype was found a few times. The V and J genes are TRBV28 and TRBJ1-6, with D uncertain. Germline CDR1 MDHEN, CDR2 SYDVKM. V was cut by 2 bases and J by 7 bases, with 12 bases left in between. This CDR3 comprises 15 residues. The CDR3 sequence: CASSLIQLGNSPLHF. The DNA for the CDR3 is TGTGCCAGCAGTTTAATCCAGCTAGGGAATTCACCCCTCCACTTT.

This clonotype appeared many times. In nucleotides, the CDR3 is TGTGCCAGCCTAAGACAAAGCTCCTACAATGAGCAGTTCTTC. It encodes CASLRQSSYNEQFF. The J gene is TRBJ2-1, the V gene TRBV2, with unresolved D. The length of the CDR3 is 14 residues. Germline-derived CDR1 and CDR2 are SNHLY and FYNNEI. The V end was cut by 8 bases, the J end by 0 bases, with 11 bases between.

The chain couples TRBV3-1 to TRBJ2-1, with 9 nucleotides matching TRBD1. V shed 0 bases and J 10 bases; nucleotides not matched to a gene: 13. Germline loops: CDR1 LGHDT, CDR2 YNNKEL (reference sequence). This CDR3 has 17 residues. CDR3 coding DNA: TGTGCCAGCAGCCAAGACGCCGGGACAGGGTCTTCTTTCGAGCAGTTCTTC. Amino acid sequence: CASSQDAGTGSSFEQFF.

This clonotype was seen ten or more times. The chain employs TRBV20-1 and TRBJ2-7; TRBD1 is a possible D gene (6 bases). This CDR3 region has 15 residues. V lost 6 bases and J lost 5, with 23 bases in between. Germline CDR1 is DFQATT and CDR2 is SNEGSKA (reference sequence). CDR3 in DNA: TGCAGTGCCAAACCTGACAGGACTTCAGTCCACGAGCAGTACTTC. Protein sequence: CSAKPDRTSVHEQYF.

Only a few counts were recorded for this clonotype. The chain joins TRBV20-1 to TRBJ1-2, with unresolved D. This CDR3 is built from 12 residues. CDR1 is DFQATT and CDR2 is SNEGSKA in the germline V gene (reference sequence). Deletions cut 1 base from V and 4 bases from J, with 7 bases between. The CDR3 here is CSARARGYGYTF. The CDR3 bases are TGCAGTGCTAGAGCCCGAGGCTATGGCTACACCTTC.

This chain joins TRBV20-1 and TRBJ2-1; 7 positions agree with TRBD2. This CDR3 is 16 amino acids long. The J segment lost 7 bases and the V segment lost 6 bases, leaving 18 bases of the junction unmatched. CDR1 is DFQATT and CDR2 is SNEGSKA in the germline V gene (reference sequence). CDR3 amino acids: CSATEDREAWVNEQFF. CDR3 nucleotide sequence: TGCAGTGCGACCGAGGATCGGGAGGCGTGGGTTAATGAGCAGTTCTTC.

In its sample, this clonotype was seen a few times. The rearrangement uses TRBV12-3 or TRBV12-4 and TRBJ1-1; the D gene is possibly TRBD1 (5 bases). The CDR3 covers 15 residues. The V gene lost 3 bases and the J gene lost 1 base, with 12 bases spanning the gap. The CDR3, as DNA: TGTGCCAGCAGTTTTGGGGGGTTGGAGAACACTGAAGCTTTCTTT. Encoded protein: CASSFGGLENTEAFF.

This clonotype was counted only a few times. CDR3 residues: CASRIGGTGGLNEQFF. DNA for the CDR3: TGTGCCAGCAGAATTGGGGGGACAGGGGGCTTAAATGAGCAGTTCTTC. The genes are TRBV12-3 or TRBV12-4 and TRBJ2-1, with 12 bases aligning to TRBD1. The CDR3 runs to 16 residues. Losses at the gene ends were 6 bases for V and 7 bases for J; bases not matched to a gene: 10.

This chain links TRBV25-1 with TRBJ1-2; D is undetermined. Germline CDR1 and CDR2: MGHDK and SYGVNS. The CDR3 is made up of 13 amino acids. The V end was cut by 3 bases, the J end by 2 bases, with 7 bases between. As DNA, the CDR3 is TGTGCCAGCAGTGAGGCCAGGAACTATGGCTACACCTTC. It yields the protein CASSEARNYGYTF.

The chain carries TRBV4-1 and TRBJ2-3, with 10 bases identical to TRBD2. After removal of 2 bases from V and 5 bases from J, the junction contained 13 bases not matched to a gene. The germline V gene has CDR1 MGHRA and CDR2 YSYEKL. This CDR3 is 18 amino acids long. The CDR3 loop reads CASSQPTSGARIGDTQYF. The CDR3 nucleotides read TGCGCCAGCAGCCAACCAACTAGCGGGGCAAGGATTGGAGATACGCAGTATTTT.

This clonotype was observed a handful of times. The chain uses TRBV7-2 and TRBJ2-1; 7 nucleotides line up with TRBD2. CDR3 length: 14 residues. Trimming took 8 bases from V and 4 from J; bases not matched to a gene: 8. CDR1 and CDR2 from the germline V gene are SGHTA and FQGNSA. The CDR3 loop is CASGRAGVYNEQFF. The CDR3, as DNA: TGTGCCAGCGGGAGGGCCGGGGTATACAATGAGCAGTTCTTC.

The sample holds many counts of this clonotype. The chain joins TRBV5-1 to TRBJ2-7; tentative D call: TRBD1 (5 bases). The germline CDR1 and CDR2 sequences are SGHRS and YFSETQ. Trimming stripped 5 bases from V and 7 bases from J, with 16 bases between. The CDR3 consists of 13 residues. CDR3: CASSSDSLGEQYF. CDR3 DNA sequence: TGCGCCAGCAGTTCTGACAGCTTAGGAGAGCAGTACTTC.

The rearrangement uses TRBV12-5 and TRBJ2-1; D unclear. The CDR3 sequence is 14 residues long. Trimming cost V 2 bases and J 4 bases, with 9 bases left between them. The germline V gene has CDR1 LGHNT and CDR2 FRNRAP. The CDR3 DNA is TGTGCTAGTGGTTTGAACGGCGGATACAATGAGCAGTTCTTC. Translation: CASGLNGGYNEQFF.

CDR3 sequence (DNA): TGTGCCATCAGTGAGTCTCCTCAGCCCCAGCATTTT. Its translation: CAISESPQPQHF. The chain joins TRBV10-3 to TRBJ1-5; D not resolved. Trimming took 0 bases from V and 6 from J, leaving 3 bases between them. Germline CDR1 reads ENHRY; CDR2 reads SYGVKD. This CDR3 region has 12 residues.

The chain joins TRBV7-6 to TRBJ2-5, with 12 bases matching TRBD2. CDR3 length: 17 residues. The trim removed 1 base at V and 2 bases at J, leaving 5 bases unmatched. The germline V gene has CDR1 SGHVS and CDR2 FNYEAQ. The CDR3 region is CASSLGLAGGKQETQYF. CDR3 DNA sequence: TGTGCCAGCAGCTTAGGTCTAGCGGGGGGGAAACAAGAGACCCAGTACTTC.

This clonotype came up many times. The V call is TRBV2, the J call TRBJ2-1; 7 positions match TRBD1. The germline CDR1 and CDR2 sequences are SNHLY and FYNNEI. V dropped 4 bases and J dropped 9; count of bases not matched to a gene: 15. The CDR3 is 16 amino acids. This chain's CDR3 is CASSVSWGQSKFEQFF. The DNA of the CDR3 is TGTGCCAGCAGTGTTTCGTGGGGACAGTCCAAGTTTGAGCAGTTCTTC.

This clonotype has a count of ten or more. The chain links TRBV10-3 to TRBJ1-5; a possible D gene is TRBD1 (6 bases). The V end was cut by 4 bases, the J end by 0 bases, with 10 bases between. From germline, CDR1 is ENHRY and CDR2 SYGVKD. The CDR3 consists of 15 residues. CDR3 loop: CAISGQEDSNQPQHF. The CDR3 nucleotides read TGTGCCATCAGTGGACAGGAAGATAGCAATCAGCCCCAGCATTTT.

This clonotype was recorded at least ten times. This chain connects TRBV11-1 to TRBJ2-1; D gene ambiguous. V shed 5 bases and J shed 6 bases, with 23 bases lying between them. Germline V gene sequence: CDR1 SGHAT, CDR2 FQDESV (reference sequence). This CDR3 is 17 amino acids long. CDR3 protein: CASSLTPAGTLFNEQFF. The CDR3 DNA follows: TGTGCCAGCAGCCTGACCCCCGCTGGAACGTTGTTCAATGAGCAGTTCTTC.

This clonotype was detected ten times or more. The chain recombines TRBV25-1 with TRBJ2-5; the D gene is possibly TRBD1 (7 bases). The CDR3 has 13 residues. Germline CDR1 is MGHDK and CDR2 is SYGVNS. Trimming shortened V by 5 bases and J by 7 bases, and 14 bases separated the two germline ends. DNA of the CDR3: TGTGCCAGCAGTCAGGGGGGATCTGGGACCCAGTACTTC. Translated: CASSQGGSGTQYF.

This clonotype was picked up a small number of times. The genes are TRBV11-3 and TRBJ2-2; D is undetermined. V was pared by 5 bases and J by 6 bases, with 10 bases between. CDR1 and CDR2 (germline): SGHNT, YENEEA. CDR3 length: 13 residues. The CDR3 spells CASSRDGPGELFF. CDR3 nucleotides: TGTGCCAGCAGCCGTGACGGACCCGGGGAGCTGTTTTTT.

This clonotype appeared many times. The chain uses TRBV12-3 or TRBV12-4 and TRBJ1-3, with TRBD1 as a possible D gene (6 bases). The germline V and J ends were trimmed by 4 bases and 0 bases, with 13 bases remaining between them. The CDR3 length is 16 residues. CDR3 in amino acids: CASSWSGVVSGNTIYF. The CDR3 bases are TGTGCCAGCAGTTGGTCAGGGGTGGTCTCTGGAAACACCATATATTTT.

This clonotype was found many times. The chain employs TRBV25-1 and TRBJ2-3; D is perhaps TRBD2 (7 bases). Germline V gene lookup returns CDR1 MGHDK and CDR2 SYGVNS. There are 16 residues in the CDR3. V lost 5 bases to trimming and J lost 5 bases, with 20 bases between them. The CDR3 loop is CASSYTGLAAQDTQYF. The CDR3 region has the DNA TGTGCCAGCAGTTACACAGGGCTAGCGGCACAAGATACGCAGTATTTT.

This clonotype was counted a few times. The chain recombines TRBV7-9 with TRBJ2-1, with TRBD2 matching 11 bases. With V trimmed by 4 bases and J by 8 bases, 7 bases remained unmatched. This CDR3 spans 15 amino acids. Germline values: CDR1 SEHNR, CDR2 FQNEAQ (reference sequence). CDR3 nucleotide sequence: TGTGCCAGCAGCTCATGGACTAGCGGGCGTGATGAGCAGTTCTTC. It is translated as CASSSWTSGRDEQFF. The complete variable domain, with remaining parts taken from reference TRBV7-9 and TRBJ2-1, reads DTGVSQNPRHKITKRGQNVTFRCDPISEHNRLYWYRQTLGQGPEFLTYFQNEAQLEKSRLLSDRFSAERPKGSFSTLEIQRTEQGDSAMYLCASSSWTSGRDEQFFGPGTRLTVL.